This T cell receptor (beta chain) was captured in a study of early T cells in non-severe SARS-CoV-2 infection (dated by TCRdb to the early 2020s). The study in broad terms: Because TCR sequencing relied on bulk RNA taken from unsorted whole blood, pairing of alpha and beta chains was not possible.

The study was a case-control design nested within a healthcare worker cohort in London, UK, with weekly nasopharyngeal swab PCR tests and blood sampling. Healthcare workers were enrolled in the week of the UK lockdown, from 23 to 31 March 2020, and were followed every week for up to roughly 16 weeks. This clonotype was recorded at least ten times. Its antigen remains undetermined. Within one base of it there is no much larger clone, and no base qualities were kept. The method behind the library was 5' RACE. The reads were generated on a NextSeq 500. To correct for sequencing error and PCR bias, the TCR library protocol tagged individual cDNA molecules with unique molecular identifiers. Both TCR alpha and beta chains were sequenced, and tight co-correlation was observed between alpha and beta sequence abundances in each sample. The study's processing was this. Decombinator V4 was used to annotate the V gene, J gene and CDR3 of the TCR sequences. TCRs were defined as expanded if a significant change between any two time points was detected under a Poisson model with p below 0.0001. TCR abundances were normalised to the total number of TCRs sequenced per sample and expressed as counts per million. TRAV1-2 paired with TRAJ12, TRAJ20 or TRAJ33 defined MAIT TCRs, while TRAV10 paired with TRAJ18 defined iNKT TCRs. VDJdb, accessed 1 November 2021, was searched for CMV, EBV and SARS-CoV-2 annotated TCRs, excluding TCRs annotated for multiple antigens. TCRdb reran the public reads through fastp at Q25 and MiXCR, keeping productive beta chains. Merged by CDR3 protein, the rows form single entries marked with the most common genes and DNA. The V and J calls shown here were made by TCRdb, not taken from the authors' results. The sample table lists tens of thousands of distinct CDR3 sequences, around 12% of them with a count of one. In total, the top ten clones hold 4% to 5% of the sample.

Taken from the germline V gene, the CDR1 and CDR2 loops are SGHNT and YENEEA. The CDR3 has 12 amino acids, counting the end cysteine and phenylalanine. Of the read, only the CDR3 DNA is kept; its 36 bases are in frame from base 1. V and J lose 9 bases and 6 bases, and a span of 12 bases separates them. Study-wide conclusions, independent of this receptor: VDJdb matching was skewed toward anti-spike CD8 responses, so virus-specific expansions were likely underestimated and private and CD4 specificities were missed.

The sample was whole blood. This clonotype was sampled from an adult who was a healthcare worker with PCR-confirmed SARS-CoV-2 infection or an uninfected control (not recorded which). This receptor chain uses TRBV11-3 and TRBJ2-1; the D gene assignment is ambiguous. This receptor has the CDR3 CASGRVSNEQFF. The bases are TGTGCCAGTGGACGGGTTTCCAATGAGCAGTTCTTC.